The clone carrying this TCR beta chain has ten or more counts. Its target is unknown. Trimming left V 3 bases short and J 9 bases short, with 18 bases between. This CDR3 contains 15 residues. The germline V gene encodes CDR1 WNHNN and CDR2 SYGVQD (reference sequence). Authors of the study amplified TCR beta CDR3 regions from RNA transcripts. First-round RT-PCR targeting the TCR CDR3 was performed with the HTBI primer set. Each CDR3 protein is one row after TCRdb ran MiXCR on the multiplex PCR reads. The profile shows fewer than 500,000 distinct CDR3 sequences, about 14% of them singletons. This sample is drawn from a study of T cells in Graves' hyperthyroidism and ophthalmopathy. Notes on the study in general: Before onset, by a median of approximately 5.9 months, the model predicted ophthalmopathy. Blood also showed most of the thyroid clonotypes that were expanded above 0.001.

The sample taken for sequencing was blood. The sequence derives from a young man with Graves' ophthalmopathy. The V call is TRBV10-1, the J call TRBJ2-1; no clear D. This CDR3 is CASSEGDPGPIEQFF. In nucleotides, the CDR3 is TGCGCCAGCAGTGAAGGAGATCCGGGTCCCATTGAGCAGTTCTTC.